The sequence of this TCR beta chain was determined in a study of spatial heterogeneity in lung cancer. Overall study: Beta-chain sequences consistently outnumbered alpha-chain sequences in detection. There were, on average, more than 9.5 raw-read appearances for each unique TCR and UMI combination. Overall study findings and caveats: TCRs found ubiquitously expanded in tumor appeared in blood more at resection than at follow-up.

This clonotype was found many times. Its specificity is unknown. Time point given: sample taken at primary tumor resection. The CDR3 is 15 amino acids. V gave up 0 bases and J gave up 1 base, with 6 bases separating them. Individual TCR cDNA molecules each bore their own unique molecular identifier. TCRdb re-called the 5' RACE reads with MiXCR, one entry per CDR3 protein. The repertoire includes about 23,000 distinct CDR3 sequences, approximately 3% of them detected once, and about 30% sits in the top ten. The chain joins TRBV23-1 to TRBJ2-2; D uncertain. TRBV23-1 is annotated as an ORF whose role is uncertain. This specimen was PBMCs, taken at surgery. The sequence came from a female donor with early-stage non-small cell lung cancer. CDR3 region: CASSQSGGNTGELFF. The CDR3 DNA reads TGCGCCAGCAGTCAATCGGGCGGGAACACCGGGGAGCTGTTTTTT.